This T cell receptor (beta chain) originates from a study of identical twins. This clonotype has only a few counts. Its antigen remains unknown. Via MiXCR, TCRdb re-called the 5' RACE reads, giving one row per CDR3 protein. The data hold 1,800,000 or so distinct CDR3 sequences, with less than 35% observed a single time. The CDR3 sequence is 16 residues long. The germline CDR1 and CDR2 sequences are SGHRS and YFSETQ. Trimming took 0 bases from V and 0 from J; bases not matched to a gene: 6. General study findings and limits: For monozygotic twins, models underestimated out-of-frame TCR alpha sharing. Zero-insertion findings could be partly confounded by invariant cells (MAIT and iNKT cells). There were fewer insertions in abundant cord blood beta clonotypes, but memory repertoires showed no such pattern.

The source material was cord blood. The clonotype was recovered from a newborn girl in good health. This chain connects TRBV5-1 to TRBJ2-7, with TRBD2 identical over 7 bases. Here the CDR3 DNA reads TGCGCCAGCAGCTTGGGACTAGCTTCTAGCTCCTACGAGCAGTACTTC. It specifies CASSLGLASSSYEQYF.